These 31 T cell receptor beta chains share one sample of origin, sequenced in a study of control samples from healthy donors and cancer patients. The assay was immunoSEQ multiplex PCR, and TCRdb's table has in-frame clones only and misses some. The data contain approximately 150,000 clones, 75% to 95% of them singletons. Sequenced material: blood. The receptor source for this set is a man younger than 45 in good health.

The rearrangement links TRBV6-4 to TRBJ2-3; D remains unclear. Germline assignment: CDR1 MRHNA and CDR2 SNTAGT. The CDR3 spans 15 residues. V lost 2 bases, J lost 3 bases, and 12 bases lay in between. The CDR3 reads CASSDQHSRTDTQYF. CDR3 bases: TGTGCCAGCAGTGACCAGCACTCCCGGACAGATACGCAGTATTTT.

The chain carries TRBV13 and TRBJ2-3; 8 bases map to TRBD2. CDR3 length equals 15 residues. The V segment lost 3 bases and the J segment 0 bases; nucleotides outside the gene matches: 2. Germline V gene data show CDR1 as PRHDT and CDR2 as FYEKMQ (reference sequence). CDR3 protein: CASSLSGGSTDTQYF. Written as DNA, the CDR3 is TGTGCCAGCAGCTTGAGCGGGGGAAGCACAGATACGCAGTATTTT.

The chain has TRBV27 and TRBJ1-2; 8 bases are a match to TRBD1. Germline-derived CDR1 and CDR2 are MNHEY and SMNVEV (reference sequence). J lost 6 bases, V lost 2 bases, and 8 bases had no gene match. The CDR3 covers 15 residues. The CDR3 nucleotides read TGTGCCAGCAGTTTAGTGTCAGGGGGCGCGAATGGCTACACCTTC. It is translated as CASSLVSGGANGYTF.

V usage is TRBV9 and J usage is TRBJ1-1; 9 nucleotides agree with TRBD1. After removal of 0 bases from V and 2 bases from J, the junction contained 2 bases not matched to a gene. There are 15 residues in the CDR3. The germline V gene encodes CDR1 SGDLS and CDR2 YYNGEE. The CDR3 sequence: CASSVAGQGNTEAFF. The CDR3 coding sequence is TGTGCCAGCAGCGTAGCGGGACAGGGAAACACTGAAGCTTTCTTT.

This chain links TRBV30 with TRBJ1-1, with TRBD1 matching over 8 bases. The V gene end was trimmed by 3 bases and the J gene end by 6 bases; junction bases not matched to a gene: 12. This CDR3 is built from 15 residues. Germline V gene sequence: CDR1 GTSNPN, CDR2 SVGIG (reference sequence). The CDR3 region has the DNA TGTGCCTGGAGCTCCGGGGCAGGGGGCATCGCTGAAGCTTTCTTT. It codes for CAWSSGAGGIAEAFF.

V is TRBV3-1 (or the pseudogene TRBV3-2) and J is TRBJ1-1; unclear D gene. CDR1 LGHDT and CDR2 YNNKEL come from the germline V gene (reference sequence). CDR3 length: 13 residues. Trimming removed 0 bases at V and 3 bases at J, with 5 bases between. The CDR3 protein is CASSQERDTEAFF. The CDR3 bases are TGTGCCAGCAGCCAAGAGAGGGACACTGAAGCTTTCTTT.

The rearrangement joins TRBV11-3 to TRBJ2-3; TRBD2 is a possible D gene (6 bases). The V gene lost 6 bases and the J gene lost 6 bases, with 16 bases spanning the gap. Germline lookup yields CDR1 SGHNT and CDR2 YENEEA. The CDR3 totals 14 residues. CDR3 DNA sequence: TGTGCCAGCAGACGGGGACTTGAGGCCGATACGCAGTATTTT. This codes for CASRRGLEADTQYF.

The chain has TRBV19 and TRBJ1-6, with no clear D. The CDR3 contains 14 residues. Trimming stripped 1 base from V and 4 bases from J, with 5 bases between. Germline V gene sequence: CDR1 LNHDA, CDR2 SQIVND (reference sequence). The CDR3 coding sequence is TGTGCCAGTAGTATAGGCGGATATAATTCACCCCTCCACTTT. Its translation: CASSIGGYNSPLHF.

In this sample, this clone turned up once. This sequence joins TRBV9 and TRBJ1-2; tentative D call: TRBD1 (5 bases). The CDR3 consists of 15 residues. Trimming stripped 3 bases from V and 0 bases from J, with 12 bases between. Germline values: CDR1 SGDLS, CDR2 YYNGEE. CDR3 in amino acids: CASSAGDGANYGYTF. CDR3 coding DNA: TGTGCCAGCAGCGCCGGGGACGGTGCTAACTATGGCTACACCTTC.

In regard to this clone: The sample carries other DNA sequences with the same CDR3. This rearrangement joins TRBV7-2 to TRBJ1-2; the D is unclear. Per germline, CDR1 SGHTA and CDR2 FQGNSA. The CDR3 length is 13 residues. Trimming shortened V by 1 base and J by 4 bases, and 7 bases separated the two germline ends. CDR3 coding DNA: TGTGCCAGCAGCTTAGATTCTCCCTATGGCTACACCTTC. Its protein is CASSLDSPYGYTF.

This clone appeared a few times. The gene calls are TRBV7-9 and TRBJ1-1; D might be TRBD1 (6 bases). The CDR3 is 14 residues long. V lost 2 bases and J lost 3, with 10 bases in between. Germline V lookup: CDR1 SEHNR, CDR2 FQNEAQ (reference sequence). CDR3 amino acids: CASSLNREDTEAFF. The CDR3 coding sequence is TGTGCCAGCAGCTTAAACAGGGAAGACACTGAAGCTTTCTTT.

The chain has TRBV10-3 and TRBJ1-1; D call uncertain. CDR1 and CDR2 (germline): ENHRY, SYGVKD. V lost 10 bases, J lost 3 bases, and 15 bases lay in between. This CDR3 is built from 13 residues. CDR3 region: CATQRLEHTEAFF. CDR3 nucleotides: TGTGCCACCCAGAGATTGGAGCACACTGAAGCTTTCTTT.

The rearrangement links TRBV6-6 to TRBJ1-2; 8 bases are a match to TRBD1. Trimming cost V 0 bases and J 8 bases; bases outside gene matches: 8. This CDR3 has 15 amino acids. The germline V gene encodes CDR1 MNHNY and CDR2 SVGAGI (reference sequence). CDR3 bases: TGTGCCAGCAGTTACTCTTTGACAGGGGATTGGGGCTACACCTTC. Encoded protein: CASSYSLTGDWGYTF.

The CDR3 protein is CASSPSSRRGEAFF. The CDR3 coding sequence is TGTGCCAGCTCACCCTCCTCTCGACGGGGTGAAGCTTTCTTT. This rearrangement joins TRBV18 to TRBJ1-1; D unresolved. Germline V gives CDR1 KGHSH, CDR2 LQKENI. This CDR3 has 14 amino acids. Trimming shortened V by 3 bases and J by 7 bases, and 15 bases separated the two germline ends. Looking up the rest from reference TRBV18 and TRBJ1-1 gives the full variable domain: NAGVMQNPRHLVRRRGQEARLRCSPMKGHSHVYWYRQLPEEGLKFMVYLQKENIIDESGMPKERFSAEFPKEGPSILRIQQVVRGDSAAYFCASSPSSRRGEAFFGQGTRLTVV.

The chain links TRBV6-5 to TRBJ1-5; the D gene is possibly TRBD1 (5 bases). V was clipped by 6 bases and J by 6 bases, with 12 bases between them. CDR1 is MNHEY, CDR2 SVGAGI, per germline. This CDR3 is built from 13 residues. DNA of the CDR3: TGTGCCAGCAGACCTACAGGTCTTCAGCCCCAGCATTTT. Protein: CASRPTGLQPQHF.

The rearrangement joins TRBV5-1 to TRBJ2-3; D remains unclear. Per the germline V gene, CDR1 is SGHRS and CDR2 is YFSETQ. With 0 bases removed from V and 3 bases from J, the gap between germline ends came to 14 bases. The CDR3 runs to 16 residues. CDR3 bases: TGCGCCAGCAGCTTGGATGTGTCTATGGGGACAGATACGCAGTATTTT. It translates to CASSLDVSMGTDTQYF. Full variable domain (remainder filled in from reference TRBV5-1 and TRBJ2-3): KAGVTQTPRYLIKTRGQQVTLSCSPISGHRSVSWYQQTPGQGLQFLFEYFSETQRNKGNFPGRFSGRQFSNSRSEMNVSTLELGDSALYLCASSLDVSMGTDTQYFGPGTRLTVL.

V and J are TRBV29-1 and TRBJ1-1, with 8 bases identical to TRBD1. This CDR3 comprises 13 residues. Looked up from germline, CDR1 is SQVTM and CDR2 is ANQGSEA. The ends lost 3 bases at V and 2 bases at J; junction bases unmatched: 2. The CDR3: CSVDGQGNTEAFF. CDR3 coding DNA: TGCAGCGTTGACGGACAGGGAAACACTGAAGCTTTCTTT.

The chain carries TRBV3-1 (or the pseudogene TRBV3-2) and TRBJ2-2, with D possibly matching TRBD1 (6 bases). CDR1 is LGHDT, CDR2 YNNKEL, per germline (reference sequence). The V end was cut by 4 bases, the J end by 5 bases, with 8 bases between. The CDR3 consists of 13 residues. The CDR3 DNA follows: TGTGCCAGCAGCCTACAGGGTACCGGGGAGCTGTTTTTT. This codes for CASSLQGTGELFF.

V and J are TRBV9 and TRBJ2-1, with 7 bases fitting TRBD2. Germline V gene sequence: CDR1 SGDLS, CDR2 YYNGEE. The CDR3 loop spans 15 amino acids. The V and J ends lost 2 bases and 4 bases, in that order; junction bases with no gene match: 6. CDR3 protein: CASSVNPSGYNEQFF. The CDR3 nucleotides read TGTGCCAGCAGCGTGAACCCTAGCGGTTACAATGAGCAGTTCTTC.

V and J are TRBV7-9 and TRBJ1-2; 11 bases match TRBD1. In germline, CDR1 is SEHNR, CDR2 FQNEAQ (reference sequence). The CDR3 consists of 14 residues. V was clipped by 4 bases and J by 7 bases; unmatched bases: 5. The CDR3 DNA is TGTGCCAGCAGCTGGACAGGGGGCCAAGGTGGCTACACCTTC. Amino acid sequence: CASSWTGGQGGYTF.

This clone appeared once. DNA of the CDR3: TGTGCCAGCAGCCTTCAAGCGGGGGGACTCTACAATGAGCAGTTCTTC. Translated: CASSLQAGGLYNEQFF. The chain joins TRBV9 to TRBJ2-1; 9 nucleotides align to TRBD2. Trimming removed 4 bases from V and 3 bases from J; junction bases left unmatched: 8. CDR3 length: 16 residues. CDR1 SGDLS and CDR2 YYNGEE come from the germline V gene.

This chain uses TRBV19 with TRBJ2-2; TRBD1 agrees at 10 bases. The V and J ends lost 5 bases and 6 bases, in that order; junction bases with no gene match: 9. CDR3 length: 16 residues. Germline V gene sequence: CDR1 LNHDA, CDR2 SQIVND (reference sequence). This CDR3 is CASSSSSTGGPGELFF. The CDR3 DNA follows: TGTGCCAGTAGTTCGAGTTCGACAGGGGGCCCCGGGGAGCTGTTTTTT.

Comment on this clone: Sequence at one end of the junction differs from germline and may be a read error. This sample also contains other DNA sequences that code for the same CDR3. This chain joins TRBV5-4 and TRBJ1-2, with TRBD1 matching over 7 bases. Germline-derived CDR1 and CDR2 are SGHNT and YYREEE (reference sequence). This CDR3 has 16 amino acids. CDR3 sequence: CASSLLRGRSNYGYTF. CDR3 in DNA: TGTGCCAGCAGCTTGTTGAGGGGGCGATCCAACTATGGCTACACTTTC.

This chain joins TRBV29-1 and TRBJ1-3; D is possibly TRBD1 (6 bases). Trimming shortened V by 0 bases and J by 3 bases, and 12 bases separated the two germline ends. The CDR3 loop spans 15 amino acids. The germline CDR1 and CDR2 sequences are SQVTM and ANQGSEA. CDR3 sequence: CSVEDRGTLGNTIYF. CDR3 bases: TGCAGCGTTGAAGATCGAGGGACACTTGGAAACACCATATATTTT.

The J gene is TRBJ1-2, the V gene TRBV19; 10 nucleotides agree with TRBD1. V lost 7 bases to trimming and J lost 7 bases; unmatched junction nucleotides: 12. Germline V gene lookup returns CDR1 LNHDA and CDR2 SQIVND (reference sequence). This CDR3 is built from 15 residues. CDR3 region: CASIPTGTGVLGYTF. Here the CDR3 DNA reads TGTGCCAGTATCCCGACCGGGACAGGGGTGCTTGGCTACACCTTC. The full variable domain, completed using reference TRBV19 and TRBJ1-2, is DGGITQSPKYLFRKEGQNVTLSCEQNLNHDAMYWYRQDPGQGLRLIYYSQIVNDFQKGDIAEGYSVSREKKESFPLTVTSAQKNPTAFYLCASIPTGTGVLGYTFGSGTRLTVV.

This clone was counted once. V and J are TRBV27 and TRBJ1-6, with D unresolved. This CDR3 contains 15 residues. Per germline, CDR1 MNHEY and CDR2 SMNVEV (reference sequence). The germline V and J ends were trimmed by 0 bases and 8 bases, with 11 bases remaining between them. The CDR3 spells CASSLSNPDHSPLHF. The DNA of the CDR3 is TGTGCCAGCAGTTTATCCAATCCGGACCATTCACCCCTCCACTTT.

The V and J genes are TRBV7-8 and TRBJ1-3; D remains unclear. In germline, CDR1 is SGHVS, CDR2 FQNEAQ. Trimming took 0 bases from V and 0 from J, leaving 12 bases between them. The CDR3 sequence is 17 residues long. The CDR3 DNA follows: TGTGCCAGCAGCTTAGCTGGACTGGGAATCTCTGGAAACACCATATATTTT. This translates into CASSLAGLGISGNTIYF.

This chain connects TRBV24-1 to TRBJ2-1; TRBD2 matches 12 bases. The CDR3 is 16 residues long. Trimming cost V 4 bases and J 6 bases; bases outside gene matches: 6. Germline CDR1 KGHDR, CDR2 SFDVKD. The CDR3 spells CATSDSGLAGLNEQFF. DNA for the CDR3: TGTGCCACCAGTGACTCCGGACTAGCGGGGCTCAATGAGCAGTTCTTC.

The CDR3 DNA sequence: TGTGCCAGCAGTTACCAGGTTTCTGGGGCCAACGTCCTGACTTTC. Its translation is CASSYQVSGANVLTF. V gene TRBV6-5 combines with J gene TRBJ2-6; D call uncertain. The CDR3 length is 15 residues. The germline V gene has CDR1 MNHEY and CDR2 SVGAGI. The ends were cut back, 2 bases at V and 1 base at J, with 6 bases in the middle.

This sequence joins TRBV7-9 and TRBJ2-2; 12 nucleotides match TRBD1. There are 19 residues in the CDR3. The germline CDR1 and CDR2 sequences are SEHNR and FQNEAQ (reference sequence). V lost 6 bases and J lost 2; bases outside the gene matches: 13. The CDR3 protein is CASSPTGTGGDYNTGELFF. CDR3 in DNA: TGTGCCAGCAGTCCTACCGGGACAGGGGGCGATTATAACACCGGGGAGCTGTTTTTT. Complete variable domain (other parts from reference TRBV7-9 and TRBJ2-2): DTGVSQNPRHKITKRGQNVTFRCDPISEHNRLYWYRQTLGQGPEFLTYFQNEAQLEKSRLLSDRFSAERPKGSFSTLEIQRTEQGDSAMYLCASSPTGTGGDYNTGELFFGEGSRLTVL.

This clone has a single count. V gene TRBV5-1 combines with J gene TRBJ2-7; 8 bases fit TRBD1. Looked up from germline, CDR1 is SGHRS and CDR2 is YFSETQ. Unmatched junction bases numbered 7, after V lost 0 bases and J lost 2 bases. The CDR3 is made up of 16 amino acids. The CDR3 nucleotides are TGCGCCAGCAGCTTGGGGCAGGGGGCGAGGGCCTACGAGCAGTACTTC. Protein sequence: CASSLGQGARAYEQYF.